This T cell receptor (beta chain) emerged from a study of tumor and adjacent non-tumor tissue in lung cancer. General observations from the study: Tumor tissue had significantly higher TCR diversity than normal lung.

Three rounds of nested PCR, following a modified ARM-PCR protocol, produced the TCRbeta library. TCRdb called the multiplex PCR reads again in MiXCR, with one record for every CDR3 protein. This sample has 69,000 or so distinct CDR3 sequences, with 73% found just once. J lost 5 bases, V lost 4 bases, and 6 bases had no gene match. Germline V gene data show CDR1 as SGHNT and CDR2 as YENEEA. This CDR3 contains 16 residues. This sample's RNA came from whole unsorted tissue. Turning to this clonotype: Its antigen is still unknown.

V usage is TRBV11-3 and J usage is TRBJ2-1; 12 bases map to TRBD2. Sequences were obtained from lung tumor tissue. The clonotype originates from a man aged 55 to 70 with non-small cell lung cancer. The CDR3 DNA sequence: TGTGCCAGCAGCTCCCATGGACTAGCGGGAAACAATGAGCAGTTCTTC. The encoded protein is CASSSHGLAGNNEQFF.